This T cell receptor beta chain was captured by sequencing in a study of vaccination effects on CD4 cells after COVID-19. Germline V gene sequence: CDR1 MNHEY, CDR2 SMNVEV (reference sequence). The CDR3 is made up of 15 amino acids. V was pared by 2 bases and J by 5 bases, with 12 bases between. Comments on this clone: Its specificity is unknown.

Study-level points and caveats: No early post-infection timepoints were available in the study, which also included few convalescent patients.

Ahead of sequencing, the ViraFEST assay grew antigen-specific CD4+ T cells using viral peptide pools. Scientists isolated CD4+ T cells after a roughly ten-day culture period ended. In the vaccine recipients, nucleocapsid antibodies were negative and there was no prior SARS-CoV-2 infection. Half-medium changes using IL-2 medium occurred on days 3 and 7. Using immunoSEQ multiplex PCR, the repertoire was profiled, and TCRdb retains in-frame clones only, with some absent. The data show more than 20,000 clones, with approximately 70% seen just once and 9.1% held by the top ten. The V and J genes are TRBV27 and TRBJ2-2, with D possibly TRBD2 on 6 matching bases. The sample here was CD4+ T cells from PBMCs cultured with HCoV-NL63 spike peptides, taken before COVID-19 vaccination. This sequence originates from a human donor who received a COVID-19 vaccine. The CDR3 loop is CASSLNGGRTGELFF. The CDR3 bases are TGTGCCAGCAGTTTAAACGGGGGTAGGACCGGGGAGCTGTTTTTT.